This TCR beta chain was sequenced in a study of beta chain features in type 1 diabetes. Only a few counts were recorded for this clone. Its antigen is not known. Points from the study as a whole: Patients with Type 1 diabetes showed moderately but significantly shorter TCRB CDR3s in all four CD4+ subsets.

Expressed TCRB transcripts were sequenced because the entire RNA isolate underwent reverse transcription. Libraries were prepared by immunoSEQ multiplex PCR; TCRdb keeps only in-frame clonotypes and omits some of them. The table includes some 160,000 clones, approximately 10% detected once. Germline CDR1 and CDR2: MNHNS and SASEGT. The CDR3 contains 15 residues. V was pared by 7 bases and J by 3 bases, with 11 bases of the junction left unmatched. The rearrangement joins TRBV6-1 to TRBJ1-2; 7 bases match TRBD1. The TCR originated in a woman under 40 with type 1 diabetes. Sequenced input: central memory CD4+ T cells from blood. The CDR3 spells CASIRGHSEDYGYTF. The CDR3, as DNA: TGTGCCAGCATAAGGGGGCACTCGGAGGACTATGGCTACACCTTC.